This T cell receptor beta chain stems from a study of blood T cell repertoires in COVID-19. Overall study: From the United States, Italy and Spain came samples of acute and convalescent COVID-19. T cells, B-cell-depleted T cells, or PBMCs provided the cDNA or gDNA that served as material.

This clone was counted a single time. Germline CDR1 reads SGHTS; CDR2 reads YDEGEE. V dropped 4 bases and J dropped 0 bases, with 14 bases sitting between them. The CDR3 length is 16 residues. TCRdb's copy holds only in-frame clones and misses some; the assay was immunoSEQ multiplex PCR. This table has tens of thousands of clones, about 80% appearing once. The receptor was isolated from a man aged 55-75 years with acute or convalescent COVID-19. Sequencing was done on a sample of peripheral blood. This chain uses TRBV5-8 with TRBJ2-1; D is unclear. CDR3 sequence reads: CASSLRLLSSYNEQFF. The CDR3 bases are TGTGCCAGCAGCCTCCGACTCCTAAGCTCCTACAATGAGCAGTTCTTC. The full variable domain, with the rest looked up from reference TRBV5-8 and TRBJ2-1, is EAGVTQSPTHLIKTRGQQATLRCSPISGHTSVYWYQQALGLGLQFLLWYDEGEERNRGNFPPRFSGRQFPNYSSELNVNALELEDSALYLCASSLRLLSSYNEQFFGPGTRLTVL.